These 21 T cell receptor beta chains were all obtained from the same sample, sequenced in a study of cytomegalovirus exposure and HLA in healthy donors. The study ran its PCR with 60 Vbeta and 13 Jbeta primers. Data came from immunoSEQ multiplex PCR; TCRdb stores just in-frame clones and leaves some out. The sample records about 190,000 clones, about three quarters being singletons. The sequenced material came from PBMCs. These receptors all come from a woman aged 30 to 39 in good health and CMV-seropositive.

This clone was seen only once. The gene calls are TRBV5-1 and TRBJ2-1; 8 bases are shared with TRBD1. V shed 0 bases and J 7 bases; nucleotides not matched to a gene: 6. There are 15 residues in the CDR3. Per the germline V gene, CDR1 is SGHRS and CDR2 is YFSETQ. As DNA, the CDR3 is TGCGCCAGCAGCTTGGGGGGGACAGGTATTAATGAGCAGTTCTTC. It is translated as CASSLGGTGINEQFF.

The CDR3 DNA is TGTGCCAGCAGCGCAGACAGGGTTACTGAAGCTTTCTTT. This gives the protein CASSADRVTEAFF. This chain connects TRBV5-8 to TRBJ1-1; TRBD1 aligns across 7 bases. Germline V lookup: CDR1 SGHTS, CDR2 YDEGEE. The V and J ends lost 4 bases and 5 bases, in that order; junction bases with no gene match: 5. The CDR3 sequence is 13 residues long.

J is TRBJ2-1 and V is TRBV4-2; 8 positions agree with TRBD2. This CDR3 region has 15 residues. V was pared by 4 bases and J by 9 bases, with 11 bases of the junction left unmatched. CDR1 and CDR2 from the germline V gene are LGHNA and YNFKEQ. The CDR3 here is CASSPFFGGAGEQFF. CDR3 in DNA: TGTGCCAGCAGCCCCTTCTTCGGGGGGGCCGGTGAGCAGTTCTTC.

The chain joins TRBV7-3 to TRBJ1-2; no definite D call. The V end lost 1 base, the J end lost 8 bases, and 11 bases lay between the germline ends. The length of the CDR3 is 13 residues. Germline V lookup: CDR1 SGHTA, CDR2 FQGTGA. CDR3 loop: CASSLKGVWGYTF. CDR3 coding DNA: TGTGCCAGCAGCTTAAAGGGAGTGTGGGGCTACACCTTC. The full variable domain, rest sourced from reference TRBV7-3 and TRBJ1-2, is GAGVSQTPSNKVTEKGKYVELRCDPISGHTALYWYRQSLGQGPEFLIYFQGTGAADDSGLPNDRFFAVRPEGSVSTLKIQRTERGDSAVYLCASSLKGVWGYTFGSGTRLTVV.

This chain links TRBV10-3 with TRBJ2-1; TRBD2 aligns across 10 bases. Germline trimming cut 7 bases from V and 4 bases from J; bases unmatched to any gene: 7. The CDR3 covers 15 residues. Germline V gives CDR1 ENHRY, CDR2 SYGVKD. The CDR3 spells CAIMNSGGQYNEQFF. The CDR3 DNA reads TGTGCCATCATGAATAGCGGGGGGCAATACAATGAGCAGTTCTTC.

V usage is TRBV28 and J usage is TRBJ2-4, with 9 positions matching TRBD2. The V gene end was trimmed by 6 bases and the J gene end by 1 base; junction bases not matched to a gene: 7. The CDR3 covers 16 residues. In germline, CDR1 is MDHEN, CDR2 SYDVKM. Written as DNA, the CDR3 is TGTGCCAGCAGACGGGCTAGCGGGAAGGCCAAAAACATTCAGTACTTC. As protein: CASRRASGKAKNIQYF. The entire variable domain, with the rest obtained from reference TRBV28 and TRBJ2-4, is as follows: DVKVTQSSRYLVKRTGEKVFLECVQDMDHENMFWYRQDPGLGLRLIYFSYDVKMKEKGDIPEGYSVSREKKERFSLILESASTNQTSMYLCASRRASGKAKNIQYFGAGTRLSVL.

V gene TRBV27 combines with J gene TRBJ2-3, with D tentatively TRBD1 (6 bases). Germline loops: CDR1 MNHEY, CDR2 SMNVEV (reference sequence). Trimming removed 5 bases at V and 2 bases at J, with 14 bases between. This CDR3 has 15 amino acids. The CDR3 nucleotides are TGTGCCAGCAGTCTTTACAGGGTAGACACAGATACGCAGTATTTT. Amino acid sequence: CASSLYRVDTDTQYF.

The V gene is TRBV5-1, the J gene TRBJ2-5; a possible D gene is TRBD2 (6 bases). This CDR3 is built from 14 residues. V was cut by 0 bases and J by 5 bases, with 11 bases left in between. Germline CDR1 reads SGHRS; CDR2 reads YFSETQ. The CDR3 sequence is CASSLGAGPETQYF. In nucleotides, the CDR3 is TGCGCCAGCAGCTTGGGGGCGGGGCCGGAGACCCAGTACTTC.

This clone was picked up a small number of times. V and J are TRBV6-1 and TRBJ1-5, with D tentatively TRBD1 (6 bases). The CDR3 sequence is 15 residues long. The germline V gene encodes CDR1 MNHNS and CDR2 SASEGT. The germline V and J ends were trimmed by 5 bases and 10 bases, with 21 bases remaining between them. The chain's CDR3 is CASSPGTPGRGPQHF. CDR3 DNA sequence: TGTGCCAGCAGTCCCGGGACACCCGGCCGGGGACCCCAGCATTTT.

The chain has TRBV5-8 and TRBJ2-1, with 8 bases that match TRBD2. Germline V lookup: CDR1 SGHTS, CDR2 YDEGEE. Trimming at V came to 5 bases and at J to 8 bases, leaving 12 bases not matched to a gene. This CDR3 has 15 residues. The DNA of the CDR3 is TGTGCCAGCAGTTATAAGACTAGCGCCTTCCATGAGCAGTTCTTC. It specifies CASSYKTSAFHEQFF.

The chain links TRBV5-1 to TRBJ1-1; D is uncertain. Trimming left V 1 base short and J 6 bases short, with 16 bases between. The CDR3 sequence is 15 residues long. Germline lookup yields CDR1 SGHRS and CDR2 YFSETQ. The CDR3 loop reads CASSLRGPRVAEAFF. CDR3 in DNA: TGCGCCAGCAGCTTGCGAGGGCCGCGAGTGGCTGAAGCTTTCTTT.

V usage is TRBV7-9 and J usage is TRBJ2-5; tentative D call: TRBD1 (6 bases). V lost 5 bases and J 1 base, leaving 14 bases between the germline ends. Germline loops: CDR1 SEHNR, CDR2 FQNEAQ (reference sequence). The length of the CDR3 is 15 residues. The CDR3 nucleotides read TGTGCCAGCAGCGAACCACAGGGTTTCCAAGAGACCCAGTACTTC. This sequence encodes CASSEPQGFQETQYF. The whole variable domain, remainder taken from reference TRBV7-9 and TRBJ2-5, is DTGVSQNPRHKITKRGQNVTFRCDPISEHNRLYWYRQTLGQGPEFLTYFQNEAQLEKSRLLSDRFSAERPKGSFSTLEIQRTEQGDSAMYLCASSEPQGFQETQYFGPGTRLLVL.

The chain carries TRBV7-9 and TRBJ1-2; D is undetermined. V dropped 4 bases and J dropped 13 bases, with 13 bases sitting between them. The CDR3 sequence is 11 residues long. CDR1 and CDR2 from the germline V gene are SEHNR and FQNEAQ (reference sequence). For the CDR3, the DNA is TGTGCCAGCAGCTACAACCAGGATCGCACCTTC. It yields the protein CASSYNQDRTF.

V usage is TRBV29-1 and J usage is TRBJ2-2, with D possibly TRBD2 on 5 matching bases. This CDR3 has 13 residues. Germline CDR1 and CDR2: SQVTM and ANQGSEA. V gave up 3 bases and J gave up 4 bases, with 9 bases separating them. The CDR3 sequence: CSVDERATGELFF. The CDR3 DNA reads TGCAGCGTTGACGAGAGGGCCACCGGGGAGCTGTTTTTT.

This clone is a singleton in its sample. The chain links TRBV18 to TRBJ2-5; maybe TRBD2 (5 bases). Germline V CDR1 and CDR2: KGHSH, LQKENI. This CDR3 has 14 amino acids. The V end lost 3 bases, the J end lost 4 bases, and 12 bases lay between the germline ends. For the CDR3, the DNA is TGTGCCAGCTCACCTGGGAGAGCCCCAGAGACCCAGTACTTC. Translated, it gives CASSPGRAPETQYF.

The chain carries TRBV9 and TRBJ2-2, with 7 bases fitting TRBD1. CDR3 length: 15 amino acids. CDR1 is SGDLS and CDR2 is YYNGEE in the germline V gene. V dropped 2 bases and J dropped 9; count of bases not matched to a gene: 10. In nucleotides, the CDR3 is TGTGCCAGCAGCGTCTCCGGGACAGAGAGGAGGGAGCTGTTTTTT. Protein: CASSVSGTERRELFF. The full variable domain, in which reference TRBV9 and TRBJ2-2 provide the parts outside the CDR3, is DSGVTQTPKHLITATGQRVTLRCSPRSGDLSVYWYQQSLDQGLQFLIQYYNGEERAKGNILERFSAQQFPDLHSELNLSSLELGDSALYFCASSVSGTERRELFFGEGSRLTVL.

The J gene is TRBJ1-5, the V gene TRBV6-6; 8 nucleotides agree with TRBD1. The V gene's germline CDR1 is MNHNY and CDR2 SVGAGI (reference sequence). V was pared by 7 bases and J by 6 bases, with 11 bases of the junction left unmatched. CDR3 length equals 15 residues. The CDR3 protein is CASIFTGGIGQPQHF. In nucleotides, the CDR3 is TGTGCCAGCATTTTTACAGGGGGGATCGGTCAGCCCCAGCATTTT.

The CDR3 nucleotides are TGTGCCTGGAGAATAACAGTCTCTCCTAACTATGGCTACACCTTC. Translating it yields CAWRITVSPNYGYTF. The rearrangement joins TRBV30 to TRBJ1-2; D not certain. Germline CDR1 GTSNPN, CDR2 SVGIG (reference sequence). This CDR3 is built from 15 residues. V was pared by 3 bases and J by 0 bases, with 14 bases between.

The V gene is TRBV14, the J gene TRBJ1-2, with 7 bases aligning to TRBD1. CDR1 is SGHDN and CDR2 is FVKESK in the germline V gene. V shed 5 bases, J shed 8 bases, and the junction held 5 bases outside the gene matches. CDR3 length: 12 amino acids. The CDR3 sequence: CASSKGTVGYTF. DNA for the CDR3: TGTGCCAGCAGCAAAGGGACAGTAGGCTACACCTTC.

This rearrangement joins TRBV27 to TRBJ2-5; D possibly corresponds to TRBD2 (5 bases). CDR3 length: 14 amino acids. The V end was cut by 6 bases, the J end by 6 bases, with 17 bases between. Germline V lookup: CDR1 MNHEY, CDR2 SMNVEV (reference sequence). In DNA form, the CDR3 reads TGTGCCAGCAGCCCGGACTCAATGGGTCAGACCCAGTACTTC. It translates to CASSPDSMGQTQYF.

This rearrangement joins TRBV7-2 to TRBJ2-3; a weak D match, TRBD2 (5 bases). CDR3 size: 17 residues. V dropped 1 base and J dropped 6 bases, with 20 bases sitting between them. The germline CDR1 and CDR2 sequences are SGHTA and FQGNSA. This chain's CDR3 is CASSLVPGRTQADTQYF. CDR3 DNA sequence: TGTGCCAGCAGCTTAGTCCCGGGTCGGACTCAGGCGGATACGCAGTATTTT. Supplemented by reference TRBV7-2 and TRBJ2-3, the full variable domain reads GAGVSQSPSNKVTEKGKDVELRCDPISGHTALYWYRQSLGQGLEFLIYFQGNSAPDKSGLPSDRFSAERTGGSVSTLTIQRTQQEDSAVYLCASSLVPGRTQADTQYFGPGTRLTVL.